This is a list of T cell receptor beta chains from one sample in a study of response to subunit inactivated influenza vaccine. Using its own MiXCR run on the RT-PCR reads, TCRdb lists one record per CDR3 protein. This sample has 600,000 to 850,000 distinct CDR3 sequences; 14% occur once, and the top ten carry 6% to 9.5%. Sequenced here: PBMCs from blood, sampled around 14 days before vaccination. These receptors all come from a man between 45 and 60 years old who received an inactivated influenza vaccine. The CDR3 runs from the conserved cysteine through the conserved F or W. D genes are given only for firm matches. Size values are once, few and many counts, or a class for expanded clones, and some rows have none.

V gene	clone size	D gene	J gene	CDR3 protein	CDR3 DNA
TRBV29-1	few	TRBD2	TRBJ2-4	CSVERGSIQYF	TGCAGCGTTGAGCGGGGGTCCATTCAGTACTTC
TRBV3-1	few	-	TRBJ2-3	CASSPHPEDTQYF	TGTGCCAGCAGCCCCCACCCGGAGGATACGCAGTATTTT
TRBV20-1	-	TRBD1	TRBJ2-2	CSARPGTGGTGELFF	TGCAGTGCTAGGCCCGGGACAGGGGGCACCGGGGAGCTGTTTTTT
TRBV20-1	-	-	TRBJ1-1	CSASRRVVNTEAFF	TGCAGTGCTAGCAGGCGGGTGGTGAACACTGAAGCTTTCTTT
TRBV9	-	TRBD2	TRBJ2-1	CASSRSAREADEQFF	TGTGCCAGCAGTCGTAGTGCGCGGGAGGCCGATGAGCAGTTCTTC
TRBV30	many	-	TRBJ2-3	CAWSTGRGADTQYF	TGTGCCTGGAGTACCGGCAGGGGGGCAGATACGCAGTATTTT
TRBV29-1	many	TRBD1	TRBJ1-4	CSVAGGKGGNEKLFF	TGCAGCGTTGCAGGGGGAAAAGGTGGTAATGAAAAACTGTTTTTT
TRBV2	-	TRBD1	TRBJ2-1	CASRLGQSYNEQFF	TGTGCCAGCAGGCTGGGACAGTCCTACAATGAGCAGTTCTTC
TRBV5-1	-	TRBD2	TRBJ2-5	CASSATSGGRETQYF	TGCGCCAGCAGCGCTACTAGCGGGGGCAGGGAGACCCAGTACTTC
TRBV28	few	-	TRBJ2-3	CASTQVGSVDTQYF	TGTGCCAGCACCCAGGTGGGGTCGGTAGATACGCAGTATTTT
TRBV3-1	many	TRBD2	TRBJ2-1	CASSQGSGEQFF	TGTGCCAGCAGCCAAGGTAGCGGGGAGCAGTTCTTC
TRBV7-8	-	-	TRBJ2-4	CASSLGGIWRDIQYF	TGTGCCAGCAGCTTAGGGGGGATATGGAGGGACATTCAGTACTTC
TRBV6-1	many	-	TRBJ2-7	CASSEASGSLYEQYF	TGTGCCAGCAGTGAAGCGAGCGGCAGCCTGTACGAGCAGTACTTC
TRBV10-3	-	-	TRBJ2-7	CAISDYTDTSGEQYF	TGTGCCATCAGTGACTATACCGACACCTCCGGCGAGCAGTACTTC
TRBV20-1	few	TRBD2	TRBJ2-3	CSASRLAGGPTDTQYF	TGCAGTGCTAGTAGACTAGCGGGGGGGCCTACGGATACGCAGTATTTT
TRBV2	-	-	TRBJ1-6	CASRDGRGSSYNSPLHF	TGTGCCAGCAGGGATGGACGCGGCAGCTCCTATAATTCACCCCTCCACTTT
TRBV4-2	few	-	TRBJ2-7	CASSQEDRDRYYEQYF	TGTGCCAGCAGCCAAGAGGATCGTGACAGATACTACGAGCAGTACTTC
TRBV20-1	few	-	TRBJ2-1	CSARDIGRPEQFF	TGCAGTGCTAGAGATATAGGAAGACCTGAGCAGTTCTTC
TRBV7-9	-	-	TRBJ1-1	CASSSPVGSYTEAFF	TGTGCCAGCAGCTCTCCCGTGGGGTCGTACACTGAAGCTTTCTTT
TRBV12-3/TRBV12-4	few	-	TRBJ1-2	CASSPQRLLFYGYTF	TGTGCCAGCAGCCCCCAGCGTCTGCTTTTCTATGGCTACACCTTC
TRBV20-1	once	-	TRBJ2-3	CSARDYRGAMDTQYF	TGCAGTGCTAGAGATTACCGGGGGGCCATGGATACGCAGTATTTT
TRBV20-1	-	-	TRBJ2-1	CSANPLGQSDGYNEQFF	TGCAGTGCTAACCCCCTCGGGCAATCGGATGGATACAATGAGCAGTTCTTC
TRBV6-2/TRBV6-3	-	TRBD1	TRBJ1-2	CASSYFGQANYGYTF	TGTGCCAGCAGTTACTTCGGACAGGCTAACTATGGCTACACCTTC
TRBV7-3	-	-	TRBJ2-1	CASSLSRGNRYEQFF	TGTGCCAGCAGCTTAAGCAGGGGTAATCGTTATGAGCAGTTCTTC
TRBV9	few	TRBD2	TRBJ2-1	CASSVVTSGRELFF	TGTGCCAGCAGCGTAGTCACTAGCGGGAGGGAACTGTTCTTC
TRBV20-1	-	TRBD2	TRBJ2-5	CSAAPAGVQETQYF	TGCAGTGCTGCTCCAGCGGGGGTGCAGGAGACCCAGTACTTC
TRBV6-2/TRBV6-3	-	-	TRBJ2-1	CASSYTTEQFF	TGTGCCAGCAGTTACACGACTGAGCAGTTCTTC
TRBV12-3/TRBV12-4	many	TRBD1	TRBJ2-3	CASSTGTGTDTQYF	TGTGCCAGCAGTACCGGGACAGGGACAGATACGCAGTATTTT
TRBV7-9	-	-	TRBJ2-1	CASSLVDGGLRIDEQFF	TGTGCCAGCAGCTTAGTCGACGGCGGCCTGAGGATTGATGAGCAGTTCTTC
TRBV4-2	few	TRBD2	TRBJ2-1	CASSPESGIRQFF	TGTGCCAGCAGCCCCGAGAGCGGGATAAGGCAGTTCTTC
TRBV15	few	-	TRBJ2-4	CATSRWDNTNKNIQYF	TGTGCCACCAGCCGCTGGGATAACACCAACAAAAACATTCAGTACTTC
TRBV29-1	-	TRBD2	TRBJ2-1	CSVAGGLYNEQFF	TGCAGCGTTGCGGGAGGGTTGTACAATGAGCAGTTCTTC
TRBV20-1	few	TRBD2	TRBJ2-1	CSTRVSGSPEQFF	TGCAGTACTAGAGTTAGCGGGAGTCCTGAGCAGTTCTTC
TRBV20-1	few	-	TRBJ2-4	CSADPGLENIQYF	TGCAGCGCAGATCCAGGATTGGAGAACATTCAGTACTTC
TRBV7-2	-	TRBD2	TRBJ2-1	CASSLQRGAYNEQFF	TGTGCCAGCAGCTTACAGCGGGGGGCCTACAATGAGCAGTTCTTC
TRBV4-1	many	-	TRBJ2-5	CASSQDPSGDQETQYF	TGCGCCAGCAGCCAAGACCCGTCCGGGGACCAAGAGACCCAGTACTTC
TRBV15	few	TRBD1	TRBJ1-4	CATRTGGEKLFF	TGTGCCACCAGGACAGGGGGTGAAAAACTGTTTTTT
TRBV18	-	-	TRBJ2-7	CASSPRSFGQDYEQYF	TGTGCCAGCTCACCCCGGTCGTTCGGCCAGGACTACGAGCAGTACTTC
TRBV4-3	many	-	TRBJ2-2	CASSQDPGTGELFF	TGCGCCAGCAGCCAAGATCCGGGTACCGGGGAGCTGTTTTTT
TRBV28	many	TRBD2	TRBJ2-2	CATQRPGGTGELFF	TGTGCCACCCAACGTCCGGGGGGCACCGGGGAGCTGTTTTTT
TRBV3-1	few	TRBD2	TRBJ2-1	CASSQKWGGTEQFF	TGTGCCAGCAGCCAAAAATGGGGGGGAACTGAGCAGTTCTTC
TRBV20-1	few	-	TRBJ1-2	CSANPGGANYGYTF	TGCAGTGCTAACCCCGGGGGGGCGAACTATGGCTACACCTTC
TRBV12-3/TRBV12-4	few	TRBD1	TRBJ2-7	CASSLGTGLSEQYF	TGTGCCAGCAGTTTAGGGACAGGTCTGAGTGAGCAGTACTTC
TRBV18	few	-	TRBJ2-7	CASSPTPDSYEQYF	TGTGCCAGCTCACCAACGCCTGATTCCTACGAGCAGTACTTC
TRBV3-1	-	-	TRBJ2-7	CASSQDPLANLYEQYF	TGTGCCAGCAGCCAAGATCCTCTAGCGAACCTATACGAGCAGTACTTC
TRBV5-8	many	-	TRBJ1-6	CASSLRTANSPLHF	TGTGCCAGCAGCTTGAGGACAGCGAATTCACCCCTCCACTTT
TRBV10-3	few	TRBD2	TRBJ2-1	CAISVGLGVINEQFF	TGTGCCATCAGTGTTGGACTAGGGGTTATAAATGAGCAGTTCTTC
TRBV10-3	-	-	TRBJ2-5	CAISESGPMGLGETQYF	TGTGCCATCAGTGAGTCAGGTCCAATGGGACTCGGAGAGACCCAGTACTTC
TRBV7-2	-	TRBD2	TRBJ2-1	CASSLLRSGRAPTEQFF	TGTGCCAGCAGCTTACTCCGGAGCGGGAGGGCCCCCACTGAGCAGTTCTTC
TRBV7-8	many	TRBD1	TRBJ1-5	CASRPGTENQPQHF	TGTGCCAGCAGGCCCGGGACAGAGAATCAGCCCCAGCATTTT
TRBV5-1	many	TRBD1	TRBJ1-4	CASSLTGTGGEKLFF	TGCGCCAGCAGCTTGACCGGGACAGGGGGGGAAAAACTGTTTTTT
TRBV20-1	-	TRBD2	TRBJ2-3	CSARDRTSPDTQYF	TGCAGTGCTAGAGACAGGACTAGCCCAGATACGCAGTATTTT
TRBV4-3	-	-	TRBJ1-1	CASSQDWPDRSEAFF	TGCGCCAGCAGCCAAGATTGGCCTGACAGGTCTGAAGCTTTCTTT
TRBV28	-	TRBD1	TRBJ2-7	CASSLWDRSSYEQYF	TGTGCCAGCTCCCTTTGGGACAGGTCGTCCTACGAGCAGTACTTC
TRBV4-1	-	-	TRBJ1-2	CASSQADPRVSFYGYTF	TGCGCCAGCAGCCAAGCGGATCCCAGGGTATCCTTCTATGGCTACACCTTC